The 15 T cell receptor beta chains given below trace back to one sample, sequenced in a study of beta chain features in type 1 diabetes (dated by TCRdb to about 2018). Receptor amplification or capture employed the immunoSEQ multiplex PCR assay. The entire isolated RNA was reverse transcribed using the High Capacity cDNA Reverse Transcription Kit, and thus expressed TCRB transcripts were sequenced. What TCRdb holds here is the immuneACCESS table cut down to in-frame rearrangements. Part of the clones is not present; checked against another copy, under half of the missing clones reflect an unresolved V gene, and the others are unexplained. The sample yields about 450,000 clones; approximately 10% were counted once. The ten biggest clones cover about 0.045% of the sample. The specimen was naive CD4+ T cells from blood. The cell subset or site label for this specimen denotes: true naive CD4+ T cells. These receptors came from a woman younger than 35 in good health.

The genes are TRBV5-1 and TRBJ2-5, with a weak D call TRBD1 (6 bases). The germline gives CDR1 SGHRS, CDR2 YFSETQ. V shed 5 bases and J shed 5 bases, with 19 bases lying between them. This CDR3 is built from 15 residues. The CDR3: CASRPQGLLGETQYF. The DNA for the CDR3 is TGCGCCAGCAGACCGCAGGGGCTCCTCGGGGAGACCCAGTACTTC.

The chain has TRBV25-1 and TRBJ2-1; tentative D call: TRBD2 (6 bases). There are 16 residues in the CDR3. Germline assignment: CDR1 MGHDK and CDR2 SYGVNS. Trimming pared 2 bases from V and 8 bases from J, leaving 19 bases between. The CDR3 nucleotides read TGTGCCAGCAGTGAACTAGCGCCCGGCCGCCGAGATGAGCAGTTCTTC. It encodes CASSELAPGRRDEQFF.

This clone was observed a few times. V is TRBV11-3 and J is TRBJ2-1, with D tentatively TRBD2 (6 bases). The germline V and J ends were trimmed by 0 bases and 0 bases, with 6 bases remaining between them. The CDR3 is 15 amino acids. Germline assignment: CDR1 SGHNT and CDR2 YENEEA. The CDR3 region is CASSLEGGSYNEQFF. Written as DNA, the CDR3 is TGTGCCAGCAGCTTAGAGGGGGGCTCCTACAATGAGCAGTTCTTC.

This clone was picked up a small number of times. The chain links TRBV5-1 to TRBJ2-5; no clear D. The CDR3 contains 13 residues. V was shortened by 4 bases and J by 5 bases, with 12 bases between the two germline ends. The germline CDR1 and CDR2 sequences are SGHRS and YFSETQ. The CDR3 protein is CASSIILRETQYF. Here the CDR3 DNA reads TGCGCCAGCAGCATAATTTTGAGGGAGACCCAGTACTTC.

A few counts support this clone. The rearrangement uses TRBV4-1 and TRBJ1-5; D not resolved. The ends were cut back, 2 bases at V and 0 bases at J, with 8 bases in the middle. In germline, CDR1 is MGHRA, CDR2 YSYEKL. The length of the CDR3 is 15 residues. The CDR3 bases are TGCGCCAGCAGCCAAAATCTCTTTAGCAATCAGCCCCAGCATTTT. It translates to CASSQNLFSNQPQHF.

J is TRBJ1-2 and V is TRBV19, with TRBD1 matching 8 bases. CDR1 and CDR2 from the germline V gene are LNHDA and SQIVND (reference sequence). V lost 4 bases to trimming and J lost 8 bases; unmatched junction nucleotides: 15. CDR3 length: 16 amino acids. The CDR3: CASSTSGTGSSGGYTF. The CDR3 DNA is TGTGCCAGTAGTACCTCCGGGACAGGATCGTCGGGAGGCTACACCTTC.

This clone was picked up a small number of times. The chain joins TRBV29-1 to TRBJ2-1; 10 positions match TRBD2. Germline assignment: CDR1 SQVTM and CDR2 ANQGSEA. With 7 bases clipped from V and 5 bases from J, the junction kept 11 bases outside the gene matches. The length of the CDR3 is 15 residues. The CDR3 is CSARPLAGADNEQFF. DNA for the CDR3: TGCAGCGCGAGACCCCTAGCGGGGGCAGACAATGAGCAGTTCTTC.

Ten or more counts support this clone. This chain joins TRBV7-9 and TRBJ2-4; D perhaps matches TRBD1 (6 bases). Germline values: CDR1 SEHNR, CDR2 FQNEAQ (reference sequence). This CDR3 spans 12 amino acids. V was shortened by 4 bases and J by 13 bases, with 14 bases between the two germline ends. The CDR3 loop reads CASSSRDTEQYF. CDR3 coding DNA: TGTGCCAGCAGCTCCAGGGACACGGAGCAGTACTTC. The variable domain in full, completed from reference TRBV7-9 and TRBJ2-4, reads DTGVSQNPRHKITKRGQNVTFRCDPISEHNRLYWYRQTLGQGPEFLTYFQNEAQLEKSRLLSDRFSAERPKGSFSTLEIQRTEQGDSAMYLCASSSRDTEQYFGAGTRLSVL.

This rearrangement joins TRBV7-2 to TRBJ2-5; D possibly corresponds to TRBD1 (7 bases). V was pared by 5 bases and J by 5 bases, with 18 bases between. The CDR3 covers 15 residues. Germline lookup yields CDR1 SGHTA and CDR2 FQGNSA. CDR3 sequence reads: CASSPQQGGRETQYF. The CDR3 nucleotides are TGTGCCAGCAGCCCCCAGCAGGGGGGACGGGAGACCCAGTACTTC.

J is TRBJ2-2 and V is TRBV9; 9 nucleotides align to TRBD2. V was pared by 3 bases and J by 0 bases, with 6 bases of the junction left unmatched. Germline V gives CDR1 SGDLS, CDR2 YYNGEE. CDR3 size: 17 residues. As DNA, the CDR3 is TGTGCCAGCAGCGCCCCTTTAGCGGGGGCGAACACCGGGGAGCTGTTTTTT. It specifies CASSAPLAGANTGELFF.

This clone came up a few times. The junction differs from germline at one of its ends, possibly a read error. This chain joins TRBV10-3 and TRBJ2-7; 7 bases map to TRBD2. CDR3 length: 13 amino acids. Germline assignment: CDR1 ENHRY and CDR2 SYGVKD. Here the CDR3 reads CAISEPRGGVVLF. In nucleotides, the CDR3 is TGTGCCATCAGTGAGCCCCGCGGGGGTGTGGTACTTTTC.

There are a few counts of this clone. This rearrangement joins TRBV25-1 to TRBJ1-4, with TRBD1 as a possible D gene (5 bases). The CDR3 covers 14 residues. V was clipped by 4 bases and J by 4 bases, with 10 bases between them. The germline CDR1 and CDR2 sequences are MGHDK and SYGVNS. The CDR3 DNA sequence: TGTGCCAGCAGTGGAAAGGGGATTAATGAAAAACTGTTTTTT. This gives the protein CASSGKGINEKLFF.

This clone was detected only a few times. The J gene is TRBJ2-1, the V gene TRBV29-1; D assignment may be TRBD1 or TRBD2 (6 bases each). Per germline, CDR1 SQVTM and CDR2 ANQGSEA. The CDR3 loop spans 15 amino acids. CDR3 amino acids: CSGGGRAEAYNEQFF. The CDR3 DNA follows: TGCAGTGGAGGGGGACGGGCGGAAGCCTACAATGAGCAGTTCTTC.

The gene calls are TRBV29-1 and TRBJ2-1; possibly TRBD1 for D (6 bases). V was clipped by 8 bases and J by 5 bases, with 13 bases between them. CDR3 length: 12 residues. Per germline, CDR1 SQVTM and CDR2 ANQGSEA. In DNA form, the CDR3 reads TGCAGCATGCTACAGGGTAACAATGAGCAGTTCTTC. Its protein product is CSMLQGNNEQFF.

This chain joins TRBV9 and TRBJ1-3, with D unclear. V lost 0 bases and J 2 bases, leaving 15 bases between the germline ends. The germline gives CDR1 SGDLS, CDR2 YYNGEE. The CDR3 has 17 residues. CDR3 nucleotide sequence: TGTGCCAGCAGCGTAGCTGGGTATGGGATGGCTGGAAACACCATATATTTT. Translating gives CASSVAGYGMAGNTIYF.